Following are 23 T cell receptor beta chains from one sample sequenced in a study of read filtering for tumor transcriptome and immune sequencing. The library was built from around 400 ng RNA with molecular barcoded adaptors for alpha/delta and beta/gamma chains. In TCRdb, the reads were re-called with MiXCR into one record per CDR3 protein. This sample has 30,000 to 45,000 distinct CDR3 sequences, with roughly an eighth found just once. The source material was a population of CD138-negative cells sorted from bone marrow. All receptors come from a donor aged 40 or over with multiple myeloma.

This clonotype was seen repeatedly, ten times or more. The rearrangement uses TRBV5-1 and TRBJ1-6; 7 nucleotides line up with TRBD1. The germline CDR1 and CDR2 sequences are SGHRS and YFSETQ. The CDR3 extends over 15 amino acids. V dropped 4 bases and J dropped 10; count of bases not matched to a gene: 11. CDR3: CASSRDGTADSPLHF. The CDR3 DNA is TGCGCCAGCAGCCGCGACGGGACAGCGGACTCACCCCTCCACTTT.

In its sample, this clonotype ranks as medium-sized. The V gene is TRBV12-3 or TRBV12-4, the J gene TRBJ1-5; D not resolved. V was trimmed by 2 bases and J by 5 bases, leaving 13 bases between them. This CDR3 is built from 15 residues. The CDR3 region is CASSLRGIGHQPQHF. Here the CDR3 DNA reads TGTGCCAGCAGTTTAAGAGGAATTGGACATCAGCCCCAGCATTTT.

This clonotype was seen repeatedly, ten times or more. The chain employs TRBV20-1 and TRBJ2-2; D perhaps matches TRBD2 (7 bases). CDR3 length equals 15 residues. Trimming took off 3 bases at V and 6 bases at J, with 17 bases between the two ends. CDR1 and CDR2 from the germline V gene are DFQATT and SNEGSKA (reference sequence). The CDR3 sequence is CSARFRGGEAGELFF. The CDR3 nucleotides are TGCAGTGCTAGGTTTAGGGGGGGAGAAGCCGGGGAGCTGTTTTTT.

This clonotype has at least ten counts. CDR3 nucleotide sequence: TGCGCCAGCAGCGATACAGGGGCCCGGGGCACCATATATTTT. It is translated as CASSDTGARGTIYF. The chain uses TRBV5-1 and TRBJ1-3, with TRBD1 matching 7 bases. Germline V lookup: CDR1 SGHRS, CDR2 YFSETQ. The J segment lost 9 bases and the V segment lost 4 bases, leaving 10 bases of the junction unmatched. CDR3 length: 14 amino acids.

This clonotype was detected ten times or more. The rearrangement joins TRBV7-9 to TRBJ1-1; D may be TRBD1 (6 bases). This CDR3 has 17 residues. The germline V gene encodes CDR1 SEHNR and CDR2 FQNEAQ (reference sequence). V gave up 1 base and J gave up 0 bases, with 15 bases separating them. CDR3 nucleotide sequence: TGTGCCAGCAGCTTAGAAGGACAGCTTGGGATGAACACTGAAGCTTTCTTT. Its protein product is CASSLEGQLGMNTEAFF. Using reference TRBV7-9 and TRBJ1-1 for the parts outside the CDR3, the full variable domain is DTGVSQNPRHKITKRGQNVTFRCDPISEHNRLYWYRQTLGQGPEFLTYFQNEAQLEKSRLLSDRFSAERPKGSFSTLEIQRTEQGDSAMYLCASSLEGQLGMNTEAFFGQGTRLTVV.

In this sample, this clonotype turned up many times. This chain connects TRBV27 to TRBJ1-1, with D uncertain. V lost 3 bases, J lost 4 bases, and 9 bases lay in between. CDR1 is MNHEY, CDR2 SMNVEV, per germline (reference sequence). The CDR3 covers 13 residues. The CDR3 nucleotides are TGTGCCAGCAGTTTCTGGGGATCCACTGAAGCTTTCTTT. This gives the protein CASSFWGSTEAFF.

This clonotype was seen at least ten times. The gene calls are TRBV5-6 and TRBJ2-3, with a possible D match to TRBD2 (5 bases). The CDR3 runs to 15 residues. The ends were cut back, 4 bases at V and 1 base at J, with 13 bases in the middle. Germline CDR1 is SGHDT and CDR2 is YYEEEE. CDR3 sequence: CASSLAGVGTDTQYF. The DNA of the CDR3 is TGTGCCAGCAGCCTAGCTGGGGTCGGCACAGATACGCAGTATTTT.

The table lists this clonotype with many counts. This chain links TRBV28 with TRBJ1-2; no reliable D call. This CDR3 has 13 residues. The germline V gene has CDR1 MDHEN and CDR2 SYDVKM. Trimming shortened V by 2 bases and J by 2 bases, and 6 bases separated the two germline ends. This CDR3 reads CASSLTRNYGYTF. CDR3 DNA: TGTGCCAGCAGTTTAACAAGAAACTATGGCTACACCTTC.

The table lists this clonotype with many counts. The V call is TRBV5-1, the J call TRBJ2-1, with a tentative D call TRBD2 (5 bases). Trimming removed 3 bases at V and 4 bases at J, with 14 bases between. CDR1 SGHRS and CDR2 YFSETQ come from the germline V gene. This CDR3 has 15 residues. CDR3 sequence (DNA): TGCGCCAGCAGCTCGGACGGGGTCATATACAATGAGCAGTTCTTC. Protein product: CASSSDGVIYNEQFF. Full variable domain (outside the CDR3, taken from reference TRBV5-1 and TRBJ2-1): KAGVTQTPRYLIKTRGQQVTLSCSPISGHRSVSWYQQTPGQGLQFLFEYFSETQRNKGNFPGRFSGRQFSNSRSEMNVSTLELGDSALYLCASSSDGVIYNEQFFGPGTRLTVL.

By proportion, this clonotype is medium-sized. CDR3 DNA: TGTGCCAGCAGTACTCGCCCTAGCGGGGTAGGGGATGAGCAGTTCTTC. Translation: CASSTRPSGVGDEQFF. J is TRBJ2-1 and V is TRBV28; 9 bases agree with TRBD2. CDR1 MDHEN and CDR2 SYDVKM come from the germline V gene. J gave up 8 bases and V 5 bases, and 13 bases lay outside the gene matches. The CDR3 is 16 amino acids.

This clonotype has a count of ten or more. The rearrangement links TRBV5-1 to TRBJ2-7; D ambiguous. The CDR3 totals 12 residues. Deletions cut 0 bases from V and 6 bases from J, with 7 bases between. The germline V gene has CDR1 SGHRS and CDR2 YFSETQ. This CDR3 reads CASSLGSLEQYF. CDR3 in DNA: TGCGCCAGCAGCTTGGGTAGTCTCGAGCAGTACTTC.

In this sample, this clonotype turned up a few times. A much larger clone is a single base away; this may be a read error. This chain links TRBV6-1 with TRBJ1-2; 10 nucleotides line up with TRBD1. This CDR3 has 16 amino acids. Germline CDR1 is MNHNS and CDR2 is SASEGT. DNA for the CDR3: TGTGCCAGCAGAACGGGACAGGGGAAGACTAACTATGACTACACCTTC. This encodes CASRTGQGKTNYDYTF.

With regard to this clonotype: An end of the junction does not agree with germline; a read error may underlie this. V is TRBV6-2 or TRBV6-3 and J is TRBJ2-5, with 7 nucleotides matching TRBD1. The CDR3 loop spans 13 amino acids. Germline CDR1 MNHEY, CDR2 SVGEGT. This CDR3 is CASSYQGVKTQYF. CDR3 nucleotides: TGTGCCAGTAGTTACCAGGGGGTCAAGACCCAGTACTTC.

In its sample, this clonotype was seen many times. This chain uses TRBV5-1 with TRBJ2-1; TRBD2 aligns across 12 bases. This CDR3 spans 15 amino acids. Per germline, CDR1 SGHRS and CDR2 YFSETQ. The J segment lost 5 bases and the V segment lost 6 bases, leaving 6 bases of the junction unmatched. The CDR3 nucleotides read TGCGCCAGCAAGCTAGCGGGAGGGCCAGACAATGAGCAGTTCTTC. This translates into CASKLAGGPDNEQFF.

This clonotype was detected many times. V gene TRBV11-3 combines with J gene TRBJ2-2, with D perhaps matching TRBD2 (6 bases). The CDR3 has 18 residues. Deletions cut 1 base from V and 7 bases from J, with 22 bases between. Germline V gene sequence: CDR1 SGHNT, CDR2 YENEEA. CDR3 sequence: CASSLVGRAGKWSGELFF. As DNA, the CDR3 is TGTGCCAGCAGCTTAGTGGGTCGGGCGGGAAAATGGAGCGGGGAGCTGTTTTTT.

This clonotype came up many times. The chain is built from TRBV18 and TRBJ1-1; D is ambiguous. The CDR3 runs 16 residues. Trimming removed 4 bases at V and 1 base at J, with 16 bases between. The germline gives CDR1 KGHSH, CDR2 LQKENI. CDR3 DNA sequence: TGTGCCAGCTCACAGAGTCCAAGGCGATGGAACACTGAAGCTTTCTTT. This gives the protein CASSQSPRRWNTEAFF.

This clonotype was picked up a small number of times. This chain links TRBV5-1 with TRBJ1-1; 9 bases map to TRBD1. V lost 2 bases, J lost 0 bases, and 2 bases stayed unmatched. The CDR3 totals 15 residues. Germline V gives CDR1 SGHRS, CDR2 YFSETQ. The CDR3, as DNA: TGCGCCAGCAGCTTCGGGACAGGGCTGAACACTGAAGCTTTCTTT. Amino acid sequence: CASSFGTGLNTEAFF.

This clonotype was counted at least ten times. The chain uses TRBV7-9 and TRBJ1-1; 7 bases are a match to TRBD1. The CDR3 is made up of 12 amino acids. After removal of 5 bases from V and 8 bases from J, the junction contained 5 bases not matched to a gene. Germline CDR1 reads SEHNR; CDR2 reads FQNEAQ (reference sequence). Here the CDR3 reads CASSLSTGEAFF. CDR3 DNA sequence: TGTGCCAGCAGCCTCTCGACAGGGGAAGCTTTCTTT.

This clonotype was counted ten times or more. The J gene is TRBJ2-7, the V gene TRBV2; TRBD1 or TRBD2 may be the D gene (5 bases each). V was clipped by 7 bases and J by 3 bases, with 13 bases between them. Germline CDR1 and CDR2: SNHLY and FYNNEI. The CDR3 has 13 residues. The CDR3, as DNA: TGTGCCAGCACGAGAGGGACCCGCTACGAGCAGTACTTC. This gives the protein CASTRGTRYEQYF.

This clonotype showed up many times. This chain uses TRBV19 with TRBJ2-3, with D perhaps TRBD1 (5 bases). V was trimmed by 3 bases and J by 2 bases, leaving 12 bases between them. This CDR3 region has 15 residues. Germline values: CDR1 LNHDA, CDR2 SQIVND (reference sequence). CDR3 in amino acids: CASSMSGWATDTQYF. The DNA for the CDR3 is TGTGCCAGTAGTATGTCAGGGTGGGCCACAGATACGCAGTATTTT.

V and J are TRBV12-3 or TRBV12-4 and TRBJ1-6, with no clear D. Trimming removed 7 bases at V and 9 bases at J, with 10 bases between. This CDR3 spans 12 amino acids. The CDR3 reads CASTDTLSPLHF. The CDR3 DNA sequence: TGTGCCAGCACCGACACTCTTTCACCCCTCCACTTT.

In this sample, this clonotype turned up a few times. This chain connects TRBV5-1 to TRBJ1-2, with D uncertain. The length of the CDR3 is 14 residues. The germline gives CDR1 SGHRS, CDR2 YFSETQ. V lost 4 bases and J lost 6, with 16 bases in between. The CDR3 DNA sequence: TGCGCCAGCAGCCTGAGTGAGACGGTCAATGGCTACACCTTC. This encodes CASSLSETVNGYTF.

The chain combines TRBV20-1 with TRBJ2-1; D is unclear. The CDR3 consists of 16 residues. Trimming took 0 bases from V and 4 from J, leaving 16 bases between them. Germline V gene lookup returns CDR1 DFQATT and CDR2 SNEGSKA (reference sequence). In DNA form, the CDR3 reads TGCAGTGCTAGAGATTTTGACCGACCGGCGTACAATGAGCAGTTCTTC. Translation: CSARDFDRPAYNEQFF.